This entry features one T cell receptor (beta chain) sequence. This CDR3 has 14 amino acids. With V trimmed by 5 bases and J by 5 bases, 8 bases remained unmatched. From germline, CDR1 is SGHAT and CDR2 FQNNGV. The source of the sample is a study of blood T cell repertoires in COVID-19. The wider study: Donors in the United States, Italy and Spain gave samples during acute or convalescent COVID-19.

Method: immunoSEQ multiplex PCR; TCRdb's copy keeps in-frame clones and lacks some. The sample includes over 250,000 clones, 90% of them seen just once. The source of this sequence is a man aged 55 to 69 who had recovered from COVID-19. Sequencing used PBMCs or T cells enriched from blood (not recorded which). The gene calls are TRBV11-2 and TRBJ2-5, with 7 nucleotides matching TRBD2. The CDR3 loop reads CASSTRLARETQYF. Here the CDR3 DNA reads TGTGCCAGCAGCACCCGACTAGCTCGGGAGACCCAGTACTTC.